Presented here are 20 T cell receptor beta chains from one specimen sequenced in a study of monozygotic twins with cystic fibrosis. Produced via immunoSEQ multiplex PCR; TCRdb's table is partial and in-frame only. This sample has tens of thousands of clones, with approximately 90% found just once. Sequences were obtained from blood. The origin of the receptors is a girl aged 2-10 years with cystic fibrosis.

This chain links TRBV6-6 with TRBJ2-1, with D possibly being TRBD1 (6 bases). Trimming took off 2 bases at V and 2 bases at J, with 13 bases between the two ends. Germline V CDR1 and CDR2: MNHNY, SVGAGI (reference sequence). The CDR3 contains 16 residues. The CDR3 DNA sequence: TGTGCCAGCAGTTACGCCCGGGACACCGCCTACAATGAGCAGTTCTTC. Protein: CASSYARDTAYNEQFF.

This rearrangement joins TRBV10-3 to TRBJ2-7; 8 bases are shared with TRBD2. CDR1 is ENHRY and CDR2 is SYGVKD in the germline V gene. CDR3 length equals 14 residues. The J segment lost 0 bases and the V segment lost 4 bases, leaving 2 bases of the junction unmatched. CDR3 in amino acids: CAISGGRSSYEQYF. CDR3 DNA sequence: TGTGCCATCAGTGGCGGGAGGAGCTCCTACGAGCAGTACTTC.

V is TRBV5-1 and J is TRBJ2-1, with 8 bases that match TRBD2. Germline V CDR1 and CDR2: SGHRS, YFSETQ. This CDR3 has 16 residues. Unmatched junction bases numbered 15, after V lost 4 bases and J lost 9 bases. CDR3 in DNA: TGCGCCAGCAGCCTCACGCGGGGGGCGATCGTTTGTGAGCAGTTCTTC. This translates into CASSLTRGAIVCEQFF.

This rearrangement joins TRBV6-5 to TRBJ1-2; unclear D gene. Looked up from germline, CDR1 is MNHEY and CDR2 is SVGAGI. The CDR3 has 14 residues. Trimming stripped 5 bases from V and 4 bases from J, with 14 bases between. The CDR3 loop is CASSLGRSTYGYTF. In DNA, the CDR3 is TGTGCCAGCAGTCTTGGACGGTCGACCTATGGCTACACCTTC.

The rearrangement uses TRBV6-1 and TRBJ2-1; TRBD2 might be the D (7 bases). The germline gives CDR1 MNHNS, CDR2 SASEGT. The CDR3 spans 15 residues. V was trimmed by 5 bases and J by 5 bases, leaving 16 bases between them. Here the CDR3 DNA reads TGTGCCAGCAGTAGGGGGGCTAGCGGCGACAATGAGCAGTTCTTC. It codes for CASSRGASGDNEQFF.

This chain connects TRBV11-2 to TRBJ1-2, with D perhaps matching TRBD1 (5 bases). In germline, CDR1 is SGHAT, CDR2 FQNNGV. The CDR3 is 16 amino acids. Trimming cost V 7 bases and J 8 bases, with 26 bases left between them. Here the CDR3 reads CASTRGWGAIVEGYTF. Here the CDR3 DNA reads TGTGCCAGCACGCGGGGCTGGGGAGCGATCGTTGAGGGCTACACCTTC.

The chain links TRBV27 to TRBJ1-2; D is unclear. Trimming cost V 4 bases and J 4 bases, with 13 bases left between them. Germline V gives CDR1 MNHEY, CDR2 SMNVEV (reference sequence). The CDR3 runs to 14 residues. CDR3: CASSSQPKGYGYTF. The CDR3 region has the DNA TGTGCCAGCAGTTCACAGCCTAAGGGCTATGGCTACACCTTC.

This CDR3 reads CASMEDRALHF. The CDR3, as DNA: TGTGCCAGCATGGAAGATCGGGCCCTCCACTTT. The rearrangement joins TRBV6-9 to TRBJ1-6; no firm D call. Germline V CDR1 and CDR2: MNHGY, SVAAGI. V lost 7 bases and J lost 14, with 12 bases in between. CDR3 size: 11 residues.

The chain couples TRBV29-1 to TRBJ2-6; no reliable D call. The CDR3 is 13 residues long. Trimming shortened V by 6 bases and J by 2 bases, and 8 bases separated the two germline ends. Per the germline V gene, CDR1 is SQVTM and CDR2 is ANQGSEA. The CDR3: CSVDRAGANVLTF. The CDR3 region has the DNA TGCAGCGTGGATAGGGCTGGGGCCAACGTCCTGACTTTC.

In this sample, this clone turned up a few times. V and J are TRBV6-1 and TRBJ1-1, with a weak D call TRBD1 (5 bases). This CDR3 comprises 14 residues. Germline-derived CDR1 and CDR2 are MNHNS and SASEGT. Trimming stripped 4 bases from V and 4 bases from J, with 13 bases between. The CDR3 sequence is CASSAITGTTEAFF. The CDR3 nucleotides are TGTGCCAGCAGTGCCATCACCGGGACCACTGAAGCTTTCTTT.

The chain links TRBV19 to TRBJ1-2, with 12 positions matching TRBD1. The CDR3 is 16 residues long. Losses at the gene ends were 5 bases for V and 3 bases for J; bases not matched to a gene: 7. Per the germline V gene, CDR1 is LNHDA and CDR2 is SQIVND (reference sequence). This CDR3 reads CASSRDRGPQDYGYTF. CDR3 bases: TGTGCCAGTAGTCGGGACAGGGGGCCCCAGGACTATGGCTACACCTTC.

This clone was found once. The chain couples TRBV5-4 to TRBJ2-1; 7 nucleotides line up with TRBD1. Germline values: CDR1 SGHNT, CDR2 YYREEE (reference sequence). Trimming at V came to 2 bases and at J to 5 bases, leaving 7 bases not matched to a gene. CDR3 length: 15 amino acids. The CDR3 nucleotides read TGTGCCAGCAGCTTCAACAGGGGATCGGACAATGAGCAGTTCTTC. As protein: CASSFNRGSDNEQFF.

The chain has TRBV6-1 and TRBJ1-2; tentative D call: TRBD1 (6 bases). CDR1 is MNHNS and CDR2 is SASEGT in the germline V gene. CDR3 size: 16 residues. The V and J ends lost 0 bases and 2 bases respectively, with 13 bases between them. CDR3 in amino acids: CASSEALHGGNYGYTF. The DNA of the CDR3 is TGTGCCAGCAGTGAAGCTCTCCATGGGGGCAACTATGGCTACACCTTC.

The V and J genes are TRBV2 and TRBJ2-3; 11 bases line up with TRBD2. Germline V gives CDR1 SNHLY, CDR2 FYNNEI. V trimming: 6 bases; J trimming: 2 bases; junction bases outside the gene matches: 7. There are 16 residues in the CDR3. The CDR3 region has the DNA TGTGCCAGCAGGGGGCTAGCGGGGGGACCCACAGATACGCAGTATTTT. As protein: CASRGLAGGPTDTQYF. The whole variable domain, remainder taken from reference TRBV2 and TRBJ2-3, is EPEVTQTPSHQVTQMGQEVILRCVPISNHLYFYWYRQILGQKVEFLVSFYNNEISEKSEIFDDQFSVERPDGSNFTLKIRSTKLEDSAMYFCASRGLAGGPTDTQYFGPGTRLTVL.

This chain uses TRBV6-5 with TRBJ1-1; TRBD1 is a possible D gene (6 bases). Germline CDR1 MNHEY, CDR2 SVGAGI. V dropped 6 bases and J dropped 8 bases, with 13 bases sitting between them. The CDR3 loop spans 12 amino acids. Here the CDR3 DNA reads TGTGCCAGCAGCCCTAGGGGGAGGGAAGCTTTCTTT. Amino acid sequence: CASSPRGREAFF.

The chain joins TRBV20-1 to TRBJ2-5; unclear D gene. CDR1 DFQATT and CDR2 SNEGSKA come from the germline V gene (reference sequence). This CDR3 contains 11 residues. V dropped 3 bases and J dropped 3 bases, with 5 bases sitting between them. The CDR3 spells CSASREETQYF. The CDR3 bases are TGCAGTGCTAGTAGGGAAGAGACCCAGTACTTC.

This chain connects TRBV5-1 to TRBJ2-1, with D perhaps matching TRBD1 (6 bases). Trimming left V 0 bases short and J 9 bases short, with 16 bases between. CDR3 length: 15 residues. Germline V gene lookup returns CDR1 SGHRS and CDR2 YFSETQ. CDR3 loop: CASSLAEQGTGEQFF. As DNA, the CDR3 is TGCGCCAGCAGCTTGGCCGAACAGGGAACTGGTGAGCAGTTCTTC.

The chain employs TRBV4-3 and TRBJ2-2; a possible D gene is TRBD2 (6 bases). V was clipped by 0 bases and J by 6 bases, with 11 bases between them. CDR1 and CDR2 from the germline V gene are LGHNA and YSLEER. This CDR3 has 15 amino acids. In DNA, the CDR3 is TGCGCCAGCAGCCAAGAATCACTAGCAGCCGGGGAGCTGTTTTTT. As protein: CASSQESLAAGELFF.

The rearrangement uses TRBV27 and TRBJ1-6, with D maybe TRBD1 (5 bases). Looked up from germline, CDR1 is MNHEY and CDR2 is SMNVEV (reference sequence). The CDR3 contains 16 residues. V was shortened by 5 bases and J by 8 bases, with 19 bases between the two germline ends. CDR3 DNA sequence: TGTGCCAGCAGTCAAAGGGGTATTTCGCTTCATTCACCCCTCCACTTT. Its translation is CASSQRGISLHSPLHF.

CDR3 region: CASSWTGGYTDTQYF. In nucleotides, the CDR3 is TGTGCCAGCAGCTGGACAGGGGGGTACACAGATACGCAGTATTTT. This rearrangement joins TRBV27 to TRBJ2-3; 10 nucleotides line up with TRBD1. Germline V lookup: CDR1 MNHEY, CDR2 SMNVEV (reference sequence). This CDR3 spans 15 amino acids. V lost 6 bases and J lost 2; bases outside the gene matches: 5.